The present TCR beta chain was sequenced within a study of preoperative IRX-2 immunotherapy in early breast cancer. Treatment denoted: preoperative locoregional IRX-2 cytokine immunotherapy. This phase Ib study tested locoregional IRX-2 cytokine immunotherapy given before surgery. The repertoire was sequenced with immunoSEQ multiplex PCR; TCRdb's copy has only in-frame clones and lacks some. The table shows roughly 34,000 clones, with roughly 89% occurring only once. The TCR sequence derives from a human donor with breast cancer. The sequencing used tumor tissue, collected after IRX-2 immunotherapy.

CDR3 residues: CSVRQGGSNQPQHF. The CDR3 DNA sequence: TGCAGCGTCCGACAGGGGGGGAGCAATCAGCCCCAGCATTTT. The genes are TRBV29-1 and TRBJ1-5; 9 bases fit TRBD1. The CDR3 extends over 14 amino acids. The V gene end was trimmed by 6 bases and the J gene end by 1 base; junction bases not matched to a gene: 4. Germline lookup yields CDR1 SQVTM and CDR2 ANQGSEA.